The 10 T cell receptor beta chains reported below all come from one sample, sequenced in a study of blood T cells in healthy people across ages. Sample-barcoded 5' priming and a J-beta primer mix drove a second PCR of roughly 7 to 11 cycles. Each CDR3 protein gets one entry after TCRdb re-called the 5' RACE reads with MiXCR. The table shows roughly 800,000 distinct CDR3 sequences, with 36% occurring only once. The specimen was blood. These TCRs come from a young man in good health.

The chain couples TRBV7-9 to TRBJ2-7; D possibly matches TRBD1 or TRBD2 (6 bases each). This CDR3 is 15 amino acids long. The V and J ends lost 10 bases and 7 bases respectively, with 26 bases between them. In germline, CDR1 is SEHNR, CDR2 FQNEAQ (reference sequence). CDR3: CAIRPEGVPYNEQYF. DNA for the CDR3: TGTGCCATCCGACCGGAGGGGGTCCCCTACAATGAGCAGTACTTC.

This clonotype was seen a few times. The chain carries TRBV12-3 or TRBV12-4 and TRBJ1-6; tentative D call: TRBD1 (5 bases). The CDR3 runs to 14 residues. Trimming shortened V by 3 bases and J by 10 bases, and 13 bases separated the two germline ends. CDR3 region: CASSFQVWDSPLHF. The DNA for the CDR3 is TGTGCCAGCAGTTTTCAAGTTTGGGACTCACCCCTCCACTTT.

This clonotype appeared a few times. The chain carries TRBV6-2 or TRBV6-3 and TRBJ2-1; TRBD1 is a possible D gene (5 bases). V lost 6 bases and J 1 base, leaving 13 bases between the germline ends. The CDR3 sequence is 15 residues long. CDR1 MNHEY and CDR2 SVGEGT come from the germline V gene. CDR3 nucleotide sequence: TGTGCCAGCAGGCCCAACAGGAATTCCTACAATGAGCAGTTCTTC. It specifies CASRPNRNSYNEQFF.

Ten or more counts support this clonotype. The chain uses TRBV29-1 and TRBJ2-5; unclear D gene. The CDR3 totals 14 residues. Germline V gives CDR1 SQVTM, CDR2 ANQGSEA. The germline V and J ends were trimmed by 4 bases and 0 bases, with 12 bases remaining between them. The CDR3 protein is CSVVTSRYQETQYF. CDR3 nucleotide sequence: TGCAGCGTTGTCACGAGCCGGTACCAAGAGACCCAGTACTTC. The variable domain in full, completed from reference TRBV29-1 and TRBJ2-5, reads SAVISQKPSRDICQRGTSLTIQCQVDSQVTMMFWYRQQPGQSLTLIATANQGSEATYESGFVIDKFPISRPNLTFSTLTVSNMSPEDSSIYLCSVVTSRYQETQYFGPGTRLLVL.

This clonotype was detected only a few times. The V call is TRBV7-8, the J call TRBJ2-3; TRBD1 matches 8 bases. Per germline, CDR1 SGHVS and CDR2 FQNEAQ. This CDR3 spans 16 amino acids. V trimming: 2 bases; J trimming: 6 bases; junction bases outside the gene matches: 10. The CDR3 DNA is TGTGCCAGCAGCTTAATAACAGGGGGGTTGGTGGATACGCAGTATTTT. Its translation: CASSLITGGLVDTQYF.

This clonotype showed up just a few times. V is TRBV12-3 or TRBV12-4 and J is TRBJ2-2; D gene uncertain. The CDR3 covers 11 residues. Trimming cost V 2 bases and J 10 bases, with 5 bases left between them. Here the CDR3 reads CASSLLEELFF. For the CDR3, the DNA is TGTGCCAGCAGTTTATTAGAGGAGCTGTTTTTT.

This clonotype was seen more than once but under ten times. The genes are TRBV4-1 and TRBJ2-2, with no clear D. CDR3 length equals 15 residues. The V end lost 1 base, the J end lost 4 bases, and 10 bases lay between the germline ends. Germline V lookup: CDR1 MGHRA, CDR2 YSYEKL. The CDR3 nucleotides read TGCGCCAGCAGCCAAGTGTCCGTGGTCACCGGGGAGCTGTTTTTT. It encodes CASSQVSVVTGELFF.

The rearrangement links TRBV20-1 to TRBJ1-5; D gene unclear. Germline V gene lookup returns CDR1 DFQATT and CDR2 SNEGSKA (reference sequence). The CDR3 extends over 16 amino acids. V was pared by 1 base and J by 0 bases, with 13 bases between. This CDR3 is CSARVPPGYSNQPQHF. DNA of the CDR3: TGCAGTGCTAGAGTCCCTCCGGGGTATAGCAATCAGCCCCAGCATTTT.

In this sample, this clonotype turned up many times. The chain is built from TRBV21-1 and TRBJ2-5. TRBV21-1 is classified as a pseudogene. CDR3 length: 14 amino acids. CDR3 nucleotide sequence: TGTGCCAGCAGCAAAGAGGTAGCTGACTCCTTGGAGTACTTC. Translation gives CASSKEVADSLEYF.

This clonotype was seen at least ten times. V is TRBV9 and J is TRBJ2-1, with 7 bases aligning to TRBD1. The trim removed 4 bases at V and 0 bases at J, leaving 7 bases unmatched. CDR1 and CDR2 (germline): SGDLS, YYNGEE. This CDR3 has 16 amino acids. The CDR3 region is CASSPTGTVSYNEQFF. The CDR3, as DNA: TGTGCCAGCAGCCCGACGGGGACAGTCTCCTACAATGAGCAGTTCTTC.